In its sample, the clone carrying this TCR beta chain ranks as medium-sized (0.01 to 0.1%). Sequenced by immunoSEQ multiplex PCR; TCRdb stores in-frame clones only, minus some. The table includes some 18,000 clones, about 92% detected once. The source of the sample is a study of OX40 agonist ivuxolimab in advanced cancers. Patients who had autoimmune disease history or got systemic immunosuppression were left out. V lost 3 bases, J lost 0 bases, and 12 bases lay in between. Looked up from germline, CDR1 is SEHNR and CDR2 is FQNEAQ (reference sequence). This CDR3 contains 15 residues. The specimen comprised CD4+ or CD8+ T cells sorted from blood, sampled in a trial of the OX40 agonist ivuxolimab. The genes are TRBV7-9 and TRBJ2-7, with a weak D call TRBD1 (5 bases). This TCR was recovered from an adult with an advanced solid tumor such as melanoma, head and neck, liver or kidney cancer. CDR3 sequence reads: CASSFDSYYSYEQYF. The CDR3 nucleotides are TGTGCCAGCAGCTTCGACAGCTATTACTCCTACGAGCAGTACTTC.